The present TCR beta chain was sequenced within a study of PD-1 blockade in classical Hodgkin lymphoma. Study-level findings and limits: Partial responders and progressors had significantly lower baseline TCR diversity. Prior therapy or disease activity may underlie the repertoire differences, whose causes remain undefined. Newly diagnosed patients reportedly had lower baseline TCR diversity than healthy donors.

A word on this clone: Its antigen is as yet unknown.

Repertoires were generated with immunoSEQ multiplex PCR, while TCRdb's copy carries only in-frame clones and drops some. The table lists some 100,000 clones, roughly 91% of them singletons. Germline CDR1 is MGHRA and CDR2 is YSYEKL. The CDR3 totals 14 residues. V was pared by 3 bases and J by 7 bases, with 7 bases of the junction left unmatched. Time point noted: cycle 4 day 1 (C4D1), after more than five weeks of nivolumab. Every one of the patients relapsed after autologous stem cell transplantation (brentuximab vedotin exposure was variable). The clonotype originates from a human donor with classical Hodgkin lymphoma. This material consisted of peripheral blood mononuclear cells (PBMCs), taken before the fourth cycle of nivolumab. The chain recombines TRBV4-1 with TRBJ1-1; 8 bases are shared with TRBD1. For the CDR3, the DNA is TGCGCCAGCAGCCACCCTGGGGACAGGCGTGAAGCTTTCTTT. Translation gives CASSHPGDRREAFF.